This record looks at one T cell receptor beta chain sequence and its context. This record belongs to a study of technical replicates of blood from a few donors. The CDR3 has 13 amino acids. The V end was cut by 2 bases, the J end by 4 bases, with 7 bases between. Germline CDR1 and CDR2: SGHRS and YFSETQ. Generated by immunoSEQ multiplex PCR, the TCRdb table keeps only in-frame clones and is missing some. This sample has tens of thousands of clones, with about 90% found just once. This chain links TRBV5-1 with TRBJ2-1, with D possibly matching TRBD1 (5 bases). The sequencing input was T cells isolated from PBMCs. The source is a human donor in good health. The CDR3 is CASSLDSYNEQFF. The CDR3 bases are TGCGCCAGCAGCTTAGACAGTTACAATGAGCAGTTCTTC.